The clone carrying this T cell receptor (beta chain) was counted only a few times. This sample was taken from a study of T-cell memory formation after mild COVID-19. TCRdb ran MiXCR on the 5' RACE reads and lists one entry per CDR3 protein. The data show about 50,000 distinct CDR3 sequences, about 7.3% seen once. The source of this sequence is a man aged 18 to 30 who had mild COVID-19 (a few samples of this study predate the infection). Cell type and time point are not known. Sequencing input: PBMCs or a T cell subset sorted from them (not recorded which).

CDR3 protein: CASRRSAVVRNIQYF. The CDR3 region has the DNA TGTGCCAGCAGACGATCAGCGGTAGTCCGGAACATTCAGTACTTC. The chain joins TRBV2 to TRBJ2-4, with D tentatively TRBD2 (5 bases). Germline CDR1 and CDR2: SNHLY and FYNNEI. V was trimmed by 6 bases and J by 7 bases, leaving 19 bases between them. The CDR3 loop spans 15 amino acids.